This T cell receptor beta chain emerged from a study of graft-versus-host responses after intestinal transplantation (dated by TCRdb to 2020 to 2022). A note on the overall study: The transplants that recipients received were multivisceral, liver-intestinal, or isolated intestinal. Every recipient was given anti-thymocyte globulin induction, then maintenance tacrolimus and steroids for around three years. Graft-versus-host and host-versus-graft alloreactive T cell clones were tracked in the graft, circulation and bone marrow after intestinal transplantation using bulk TCR-beta CDR3 sequencing. To identify alloreactive clones, pre-transplant mixed lymphocyte reaction products were sequenced and then compared with unstimulated pre-transplant donor and recipient T cells. The cohort enrolled some 23 intestinal transplant recipients including one retransplant, and a few patients lacking pretransplant specimens were excluded. A peak of at least 4% donor T cells among recipient peripheral blood mononuclear cells was the definition used for donor T cell macrochimerism. Instead of going to the commercial service, samples from a few later patients were sequenced in-house on an Illumina MiSeq and processed with MiXCR. Results the study describes overall, beyond this receptor: The conclusions were limited by the relatively low number and heterogeneity of the intestinal transplant patients. In the allografts of patients with donor T cell macrochimerism, GvH to HvG T cell clonal ratios were high. Early after transplant, peak levels of circulating GvH clones were associated with declines in HvG clones. GvH clones turned up in recipient bone marrow, with some appearing earlier in ileal mucosa or blood, a pattern consistent with an intestinal mucosal origin.

In the case of this clone: No base quality values were provided; no much bigger clone lies one nucleotide off.

In the paper's terms, the time point label means: cells obtained before transplantation from donor or recipient. In mixed lymphocyte reactions, approximately 200,000 CFSE-labeled pre-transplant responders were plated with approximately 200,000 irradiated violet-dye-labeled stimulators and cultured for 6 days. Proliferating CD3+CD4+CFSE-low and CD3+CD8+CFSE-low responder cells were FACS-sorted on a BD Influx sorter after the mixed lymphocyte reaction. Library generation was performed with the immunoSEQ multiplex PCR assay. For most patients, genomic DNA was isolated with the Qiagen DNeasy Blood and Tissue Kit and sent frozen to Adaptive Biotechnologies for TCR sequencing. Adaptive Biotechnologies carried out high-throughput TCR-beta CDR3 sequencing of genomic DNA for most patients. Per the authors' processing: TCR sequencing data for 15 to 20 patients were retrieved from Adaptive's ImmunoSEQ software; a few other patients were processed with MiXCR and VDJtools. To correct CD4 versus CD8 sorting errors, any sequence found in both subsets at a frequency ratio below 5:1 was removed. CDR3 nucleotide sequences shared between donor and recipient were removed because the origin of such sequences could not be assigned. To be classed as alloreactive, a clone needed at least 2-fold expansion over unstimulated cells and a minimum CFSE-low frequency of 0.002% (template counts) or 0.001% (read counts). A clone was considered mappable if detected in the sequenced pre-transplant spleen, lymph node, or MLR CFSE-low populations of the donor or recipient. The cumulative frequency of alloreactive clones was calculated as a percentage of all sequences, weighted by copy number. TCRdb limited this immuneACCESS table to in-frame rearrangements with V and J called. A share of clones is missing; checked studies link under half to unresolved V genes, and the rest is unexplained. That table supplies the V and J calls and clone size; D and trimming were determined from the DNA. This sample is represented by 10,000 to 15,000 clones; less than 40% of them were singletons. The ten top clones hold roughly 2.8% of the sample.

V is cut by 3 bases and J by 4 bases, and the space between the germline ends is 14 bases. Looking up the germline V gene (reference sequence) yields CDR1 PRHDT and CDR2 FYEKMQ. The CDR3 contains 15 residues, cysteine and phenylalanine counted. Only the CDR3 DNA stays, 45 bases, in frame from base 1. The chain joins TRBV13 to TRBJ2-3, with the D gene tentatively TRBD1 or TRBD2, based on 5 matching bases in each. This clonotype originated in a human patient who received an intestinal transplant. Sequencing was performed on alloreactive CD8+ T cells from a mixed lymphocyte reaction culture, taken before intestinal transplant. The cell subset or site label on this specimen signifies: CFSE-low proliferating T cells sorted from approximately six-day pre-transplant mixed lymphocyte reaction (GvH or HvG direction). CDR3 loop: CASSLLRGLSDTQYF. Here is the DNA: TGTGCCAGCAGCTTGCTGAGGGGCCTCTCAGATACGCAGTATTTT.